This T cell receptor (beta chain) originates from a study of T cells in Graves' hyperthyroidism and ophthalmopathy. The V end was cut by 1 base, the J end by 2 bases, with 10 bases between. CDR3 length: 15 amino acids. Germline lookup yields CDR1 KGHDR and CDR2 SFDVKD. Amplified regions were TCR beta CDR3 sequences from RNA transcripts. First-round RT-PCR targeting the TCR CDR3 was performed with the HTBI primer set. Each CDR3 protein is one row after TCRdb ran MiXCR on the multiplex PCR reads. The table lists 390,000 or so distinct CDR3 sequences, about 14% of them singletons. This clonotype was observed a few times.

The sequence was obtained from a man younger than 30 with Graves' ophthalmopathy. Sequencing was done on a sample of blood. V is TRBV24-1 and J is TRBJ2-5, with a tentative D call TRBD1 (5 bases). CDR3 bases: TGTGCCACCAGTGATTTAGGGGCAGGGCAAGAGACCCAGTACTTC. It translates to CATSDLGAGQETQYF.